Each of the 4 T cell receptor beta chains below was sequenced from the same sample in a study of cytomegalovirus exposure and HLA in healthy donors. Amplification used 60 Vbeta primers and 13 Jbeta primers. The method was immunoSEQ multiplex PCR; TCRdb's version includes in-frame clones alone and lacks a portion of them. The repertoire consists of approximately 130,000 clones, with around 84% occurring once and the leading ten covering about 1.8%. The sequenced sample was PBMCs. The receptors derive from a man aged 18 to 30 in good health and CMV-seronegative.

The V gene is TRBV20-1, the J gene TRBJ1-2; D is uncertain. Germline-derived CDR1 and CDR2 are DFQATT and SNEGSKA (reference sequence). The V and J ends lost 5 bases and 4 bases respectively, with 8 bases between them. The CDR3 is 11 residues long. CDR3 region: CSAPDTYGYTF. CDR3 in DNA: TGCAGTGCTCCAGATACCTATGGCTACACCTTC.

This clone was detected only a few times. This rearrangement joins TRBV9 to TRBJ2-5, with a possible D match to TRBD1 (5 bases). The closer fit of TRBJ2-7 to the DNA end suggests the J call may be wrong. Germline V gives CDR1 SGDLS, CDR2 YYNGEE. This CDR3 is built from 12 residues. CDR3 protein: CASSALQGEQYF. In nucleotides, the CDR3 is TGTGCCAGCAGCGCGCTCCAGGGCGAGCAGTACTTC.

This clone was observed a single time. The chain carries TRBV25-1 and TRBJ1-3; possible D gene TRBD1, 5 bases. V was shortened by 5 bases and J by 4 bases, with 9 bases between the two germline ends. Germline CDR1 reads MGHDK; CDR2 reads SYGVNS. The CDR3 length is 13 residues. This CDR3 is CASSRAGGNTIYF. In DNA form, the CDR3 reads TGTGCCAGCAGTAGGGCAGGGGGAAACACCATATATTTT.

The rearrangement links TRBV12-5 to TRBJ2-5; possibly TRBD1 for D (5 bases). The CDR3 covers 15 residues. The germline V and J ends were trimmed by 1 base and 5 bases, with 14 bases remaining between them. Germline V gene data show CDR1 as LGHNT and CDR2 as FRNRAP. CDR3 coding DNA: TGTGCTAGTGGTTTGGGGCAGGGTTCCGGCGAGACCCAGTACTTC. Protein sequence: CASGLGQGSGETQYF.